The sequence of this T cell receptor (beta chain) was determined in a study of OX40 agonist ivuxolimab in advanced cancers. Study-wide context: Patients were given ivuxolimab, an antibody that agonizes OX40 (CD134).

CDR3 length: 13 amino acids. The V end was cut by 9 bases, the J end by 2 bases, with 11 bases between. The germline CDR1 and CDR2 sequences are SNHLY and FYNNEI. Libraries were prepared by immunoSEQ multiplex PCR; TCRdb keeps only in-frame clonotypes and omits some of them. The sample includes some 80,000 clones, 92% of them seen just once. The V and J genes are TRBV2 and TRBJ2-1, with D possibly being TRBD1 or TRBD2 (5 bases each). This clonotype was obtained from an adult with an advanced solid tumor such as melanoma, head and neck, liver or kidney cancer. Sequenced here: CD4+ or CD8+ T cells sorted from blood, sampled in a trial of the OX40 agonist ivuxolimab. DNA of the CDR3: TGTGCCAGTAAAAGGGACCCCTACAATGAGCAGTTCTTC. It codes for CASKRDPYNEQFF.